A selection of T cell receptor beta chains follows, all from one sample in a study of T cell repertoires in cytomegalovirus infection. TCRdb used MiXCR to reprocess the reads, holding one entry per CDR3 protein. This sample carries about 400,000 distinct CDR3 sequences, roughly 34% of them seen once, and the ten largest clones take roughly 13%. Their target antigens are unknown. Source: cultured PBMCs, taken from culture after CMV antigen stimulation. All receptors come from a human donor in good health (CMV status not recorded). Some clones in this sample may be carry-over from other donors' samples. Both conserved end residues are part of each CDR3. The D gene is left open where the match is weak. Clone size is stated in some rows and not others, as once, few, many or a class when expanded.

d_call j_call clone_size v_call cdr3_aa cdr3_nt
TRBD2 TRBJ2-5 - TRBV12-3/TRBV12-4 CASKKLAGVKATQYF TGTGCCAGCAAGAAACTAGCGGGAGTGAAGGCGACCCAGTACTTC
- TRBJ1-1 many TRBV7-2 CASSLDIAEAFF TGTGCCAGCAGCCTAGACATAGCTGAAGCTTTCTTT
- TRBJ2-2 - TRBV27 CASSFGVSRRTGELFF TGTGCCAGCAGTTTCGGCGTTAGCAGGAGGACCGGGGAGCTGTTTTTT
- TRBJ2-3 few TRBV7-2 CASSSAGTLSTDTQYF TGTGCCAGCAGCTCAGCCGGGACCTTAAGCACAGATACGCAGTATTTT
TRBD1 TRBJ1-6 - TRBV5-1 CASSATGGANSPLHF TGCGCCAGCAGCGCAACAGGGGGCGCGAATTCACCCCTCCACTTT
- TRBJ1-1 many TRBV7-9 CASSRGPMNTEAFF TGTGCCAGCAGCAGGGGACCGATGAACACTGAAGCTTTCTTT
- TRBJ2-5 - TRBV5-4 CASRPGTHEETQYF TGTGCCAGCAGGCCCGGGACACACGAAGAGACCCAGTACTTC
TRBD1 TRBJ1-3 - TRBV7-2 CASSPTGAGGFGNTIYF TGTGCCAGCAGCCCAACGGGTGCAGGGGGCTTTGGAAACACCATATATTTT
- TRBJ2-5 - TRBV3-1 CASSQDWNSVETQYF TGTGCCAGCAGCCAAGATTGGAACTCCGTGGAGACCCAGTACTTC
- TRBJ1-5 - TRBV28 CASSLFPRTATYSNQPQHF TGTGCCAGCAGTTTATTCCCTCGGACAGCAACTTATAGCAATCAGCCCCAGCATTTT
TRBD1 TRBJ1-5 once TRBV19 CASRKGQGDNQPQHF TGTGCCAGTAGGAAAGGACAGGGAGACAATCAGCCCCAGCATTTT
- TRBJ1-4 - TRBV7-2 CASSLEIGGREKLFF TGTGCCAGCAGCTTGGAAATCGGGGGGCGGGAAAAACTGTTTTTT
- TRBJ2-1 - TRBV27 CASSPGTTLDEQFF TGTGCCAGCAGTCCTGGGACCACATTGGATGAGCAGTTCTTC
- TRBJ2-1 - TRBV6-2/TRBV6-3 CASSWTESSYNEQFF TGTGCCAGCAGTTGGACTGAGAGCTCCTACAATGAGCAGTTCTTC
TRBD2 TRBJ2-7 - TRBV28 CASRPGLGGGEQYF TGTGCCAGCAGGCCTGGACTAGGCGGTGGAGAGCAGTACTTC
- TRBJ2-4 few TRBV28 CASSARSIQYF TGTGCCAGCAGCGCCCGGAGCATTCAGTACTTC
- TRBJ1-1 - TRBV7-8 CASSSSGANTEAFF TGTGCCAGCAGCTCCTCTGGGGCGAACACTGAAGCTTTCTTT
TRBD2 TRBJ2-5 few TRBV7-2 CASSSSRLAAARTQYF TGTGCCAGCAGCTCGTCGAGGCTAGCGGCGGCTCGGACCCAGTACTTC
- TRBJ2-7 few TRBV6-5 CASSYEAGGDEQYF TGTGCCAGCAGTTACGAGGCAGGGGGGGACGAGCAGTACTTC
TRBD2 TRBJ2-1 few TRBV24-1 CATSDLGASGRSEQFF TGTGCCACCAGTGATTTGGGGGCTAGCGGGAGAAGTGAGCAGTTCTTC
- TRBJ2-1 few TRBV7-2 CASSLKGSSGRRNEQFF TGTGCCAGCAGCTTAAAAGGAAGTAGCGGTCGCCGAAATGAGCAGTTCTTC
- TRBJ2-1 few TRBV11-2 CASSFTPLANEQFF TGTGCCAGCAGCTTCACCCCACTAGCTAATGAGCAGTTCTTC
TRBD2 TRBJ2-7 - TRBV19 CASSRAGGPYEQYF TGTGCCAGTAGTCGGGCGGGAGGGCCCTACGAGCAGTACTTC
TRBD1 TRBJ1-1 - TRBV7-8 CASSPRTGGPTEAFF TGTGCCAGCAGCCCCCGGACAGGGGGCCCGACTGAAGCTTTCTTT
TRBD1 TRBJ2-1 - TRBV7-2 CASSSSTGGKGEQFF TGTGCCAGCAGCTCGTCGACAGGGGGCAAGGGTGAGCAGTTCTTC
- TRBJ1-6 few TRBV6-1 CASSYGTVNNSPLHF TGTGCCAGCAGCTACGGGACGGTTAATAATTCACCCCTCCACTTT
- TRBJ2-2 - TRBV12-3/TRBV12-4 CASSASPDSRAGELFF TGTGCCAGCAGTGCCTCCCCGGACTCAAGGGCCGGGGAGCTGTTTTTT
TRBD1 TRBJ1-2 few TRBV6-2/TRBV6-3 CASSSHDRGYGYTF TGTGCCAGCAGTTCTCACGACAGGGGCTATGGCTACACCTTC
- TRBJ1-1 - TRBV7-8 CASSLAMRGVNTEAFF TGTGCCAGCAGCTTAGCGATGAGGGGTGTGAACACTGAAGCTTTCTTT
- TRBJ2-5 few TRBV28 CASSDTLQETQYF TGTGCCAGCAGTGACACCCTACAAGAGACCCAGTACTTC
- TRBJ1-1 - TRBV29-1 CSGTRGKDTEAFF TGCAGCGGGACGAGGGGCAAGGACACTGAAGCTTTCTTT
- TRBJ1-6 - TRBV13 CASCPGERSNSPLHF TGTGCCAGCTGTCCAGGGGAAAGGAGTAATTCACCCCTCCACTTT
- TRBJ2-7 many TRBV7-2 CASSIGGTAYEQYF TGTGCCAGCAGTATCGGCGGGACTGCCTACGAGCAGTACTTC
TRBD1 TRBJ2-7 - TRBV4-3 CASSHPGQGAHEQYF TGCGCCAGCAGCCACCCGGGACAGGGGGCCCACGAGCAGTACTTC
- TRBJ2-7 few TRBV20-1 CSARGGYEQYF TGCAGTGCTAGGGGGGGCTACGAGCAGTACTTC
TRBD1 TRBJ2-5 many TRBV7-9 CASSRQGPQGETQYF TGTGCCAGCAGCCGACAGGGGCCACAAGGAGAGACCCAGTACTTC
- TRBJ1-1 - TRBV20-1 CSATGGGNTEAFF TGCAGTGCTACCGGCGGGGGGAACACTGAAGCTTTCTTT
TRBD2 TRBJ2-1 - TRBV4-3 CASSQVGTSRFDNEQFF TGCGCCAGCAGCCAGGTCGGGACTAGCAGATTTGATAATGAGCAGTTCTTC
- TRBJ2-2 - TRBV20-1 CSARDTSTGELFF TGCAGTGCTAGAGATACCAGTACCGGGGAGCTGTTTTTT
- TRBJ1-4 - TRBV6-2/TRBV6-3 CASTRDSGFEKLFF TGTGCCAGCACCCGGGACTCAGGTTTTGAAAAACTGTTTTTT
- TRBJ2-7 - TRBV2 CASSTDSYEQYF TGTGCCAGCAGTACGGACTCCTACGAGCAGTACTTC
- TRBJ1-1 - TRBV7-9 CASSITDATTEAFF TGTGCCAGCAGCATAACGGATGCAACAACTGAAGCTTTCTTT
- TRBJ1-2 - TRBV20-1 CSARGINYGKYGYTF TGCAGTGCTAGGGGTATTAATTATGGGAAGTATGGCTACACCTTC
TRBD2 TRBJ2-1 - TRBV30 CAVHPGLAKHEQFF TGTGCCGTTCACCCGGGACTAGCCAAGCATGAGCAGTTCTTC
- TRBJ1-1 - TRBV15 CATSPAPSATEAFF TGTGCCACCAGCCCAGCCCCAAGCGCCACTGAAGCTTTCTTT
TRBD1 TRBJ2-4 - TRBV12-3/TRBV12-4 CASSLGYRGPADVQYF TGTGCCAGCAGTTTAGGTTACAGGGGGCCTGCGGACGTTCAGTACTTC
TRBD1 TRBJ2-2 - TRBV19 CASSAVGQTGELFF TGTGCCAGTAGTGCGGTGGGACAGACCGGGGAGCTGTTTTTT
- TRBJ2-1 - TRBV7-6 CASSSGRHNEQFF TGTGCTAGCAGCTCAGGACGCCACAATGAGCAGTTCTTC
- TRBJ1-2 few TRBV27 CASFRGNYGYTF TGTGCCAGCTTTCGGGGGAACTATGGCTACACCTTC
- TRBJ1-5 many TRBV7-2 CASSLRVSGQPQHF TGTGCCAGCAGCTTAAGGGTCTCGGGGCAGCCCCAGCATTTT
TRBD1 TRBJ1-2 few TRBV7-2 CASSFRFRGQGDGYTF TGTGCCAGCAGCTTCCGATTTAGGGGACAGGGAGACGGCTACACCTTC
- TRBJ2-5 - TRBV12-3/TRBV12-4 CASSLLGPEETQYF TGTGCCAGCAGTTTACTAGGACCTGAAGAGACCCAGTACTTC
- TRBJ1-2 - TRBV7-3 CASSRDGGRNGYTF TGTGCCAGCAGCCGGGATGGAGGGAGGAATGGCTACACCTTC